This passage covers 26 T cell receptor beta chains from one sample sequenced in a study of cytomegalovirus exposure and HLA in healthy donors (dated by TCRdb to about 2017). To prepare the library, the immunoSEQ multiplex PCR assay was applied. The multiplex PCR relied on a mix of 60 forward primers for TCR Vbeta segments and 13 reverse primers for TCR Jbeta segments. In TCRdb, the immuneACCESS table is reduced to in-frame sequences with V and J assigned. These tables do not hold every clone; where another copy was compared, an unresolved V gene accounts for under half, and the others remain unexplained. The sample table shows some 110,000 clones, and 75% to 90% are seen once. The ten largest clones represent 2.1% of the sample. The sequenced sample consisted of PBMCs. These receptors came from a man aged 25-45 years in good health and CMV-seronegative.

The chain links TRBV11-2 to TRBJ2-7; D remains unclear. Trimming shortened V by 0 bases and J by 3 bases, and 3 bases separated the two germline ends. CDR1 and CDR2 (germline): SGHAT, FQNNGV. CDR3 size: 12 residues. CDR3 sequence reads: CASSLDRYEQYF. The CDR3 DNA sequence: TGTGCCAGCAGCTTAGATCGCTACGAGCAGTACTTC.

J is TRBJ2-7 and V is TRBV30; no firm D call. Germline V lookup: CDR1 GTSNPN, CDR2 SVGIG (reference sequence). V was pared by 2 bases and J by 2 bases, with 13 bases between. The CDR3 totals 14 residues. The CDR3 sequence: CAWSSPERTYEQYF. Written as DNA, the CDR3 is TGTGCCTGGAGTAGTCCAGAACGAACCTACGAGCAGTACTTC.

V is TRBV28 and J is TRBJ2-7; TRBD1 agrees at 10 bases. Germline assignment: CDR1 MDHEN and CDR2 SYDVKM. The CDR3 extends over 14 amino acids. Germline trimming cut 4 bases from V and 5 bases from J; bases unmatched to any gene: 5. CDR3 sequence reads: CASSSTGGGNEQYF. CDR3 sequence (DNA): TGTGCCAGCAGTTCGACAGGGGGCGGGAACGAGCAGTACTTC. Complete variable domain (other parts from reference TRBV28 and TRBJ2-7): DVKVTQSSRYLVKRTGEKVFLECVQDMDHENMFWYRQDPGLGLRLIYFSYDVKMKEKGDIPEGYSVSREKKERFSLILESASTNQTSMYLCASSSTGGGNEQYFGPGTRLTVT.

The chain carries TRBV4-2 and TRBJ2-3; 9 bases are shared with TRBD2. CDR3 size: 16 residues. Germline V gene sequence: CDR1 LGHNA, CDR2 YNFKEQ. The J segment lost 3 bases and the V segment lost 2 bases, leaving 6 bases of the junction unmatched. The CDR3 loop reads CASSQLAGGLTDTQYF. The CDR3 DNA sequence: TGTGCCAGCAGCCAATTGGCGGGGGGGTTAACAGATACGCAGTATTTT.

This clone has more than one count but fewer than ten. The chain recombines TRBV14 with TRBJ1-4, with TRBD1 matching over 9 bases. The CDR3 extends over 15 amino acids. The germline CDR1 and CDR2 sequences are SGHDN and FVKESK. V gave up 4 bases and J gave up 8 bases; unmatched junction bases: 8. The CDR3 nucleotides are TGTGCCAGCAGCCGCGGGGGGACAGGGATGGAAAAACTGTTTTTT. Its protein is CASSRGGTGMEKLFF.

In the case of this clone: One end of the junction fails to match germline, which may point to a read error. The CDR3, as DNA: TGTGCCACCAGCACCGAACCGGGGGAAGCAATACAAAACAGTCAGTACTTC. This codes for CATSTEPGEAIQNSQYF. The chain links TRBV15 to TRBJ2-4, with a possible D match to TRBD2 (6 bases). The CDR3 covers 17 residues. Germline values: CDR1 LNHNV, CDR2 YYDKDF (reference sequence).

J is TRBJ2-7 and V is TRBV18; 7 nucleotides align to TRBD1. The germline CDR1 and CDR2 sequences are KGHSH and LQKENI. The V gene end was trimmed by 4 bases and the J gene end by 3 bases; junction bases not matched to a gene: 9. CDR3 length: 15 residues. CDR3 in amino acids: CASSRLGQSFYEQYF. DNA of the CDR3: TGTGCCAGCTCACGACTGGGACAGTCCTTCTACGAGCAGTACTTC.

The rearrangement joins TRBV11-2 to TRBJ1-4, with D perhaps TRBD1 (6 bases). Germline CDR1 is SGHAT and CDR2 is FQNNGV. The CDR3 runs to 14 residues. V lost 5 bases, J lost 10 bases, and 17 bases lay in between. CDR3 sequence reads: CASSPDSLRGKLFF. CDR3 nucleotide sequence: TGTGCCAGCAGCCCGGACAGTCTCCGTGGAAAACTGTTTTTT.

The sample holds one count of this clone. This chain uses TRBV9 with TRBJ1-1; D perhaps matches TRBD1 (6 bases). Germline CDR1 reads SGDLS; CDR2 reads YYNGEE. The CDR3 is 16 amino acids. Trimming removed 4 bases from V and 1 base from J, with 17 bases in between. In DNA form, the CDR3 reads TGTGCCAGCAGCCCACTAGAGGGGGAAGCGAACACTGAAGCTTTCTTT. This gives the protein CASSPLEGEANTEAFF. Using reference TRBV9 and TRBJ1-1 for the parts outside the CDR3, the full variable domain is DSGVTQTPKHLITATGQRVTLRCSPRSGDLSVYWYQQSLDQGLQFLIQYYNGEERAKGNILERFSAQQFPDLHSELNLSSLELGDSALYFCASSPLEGEANTEAFFGQGTRLTVV.

This chain joins TRBV5-1 and TRBJ1-3, with D perhaps matching TRBD1 (6 bases). Germline V gene lookup returns CDR1 SGHRS and CDR2 YFSETQ. CDR3 length: 16 amino acids. Deletions cut 0 bases from V and 2 bases from J, with 12 bases between. CDR3 loop: CASSLDGTNPGNTIYF. CDR3 bases: TGCGCCAGCAGCTTGGATGGGACAAACCCTGGAAACACCATATATTTT.

The rearrangement links TRBV18 to TRBJ2-7, with a tentative D call TRBD2 (7 bases). The germline CDR1 and CDR2 sequences are KGHSH and LQKENI. Trimming stripped 4 bases from V and 9 bases from J, with 25 bases between. This CDR3 contains 16 residues. CDR3 bases: TGTGCCAGCTCACAAGGCCTCGGGGGGCAAAACGATGGGCAGTACTTC. It specifies CASSQGLGGQNDGQYF.

The gene calls are TRBV14 and TRBJ2-1; 7 positions match TRBD2. The CDR3 runs to 16 residues. With V trimmed by 6 bases and J by 4 bases, 12 bases remained unmatched. The V gene's germline CDR1 is SGHDN and CDR2 FVKESK. CDR3 in DNA: TGTGCCAGCAGGAGGGGCCGGGGGGACTCTTACAATGAGCAGTTCTTC. This codes for CASRRGRGDSYNEQFF.

This rearrangement joins TRBV19 to TRBJ2-1; TRBD2 matches 10 bases. Germline CDR1 and CDR2: LNHDA and SQIVND (reference sequence). The CDR3 loop spans 15 amino acids. Unmatched junction bases numbered 3, after V lost 1 base and J lost 6 bases. In nucleotides, the CDR3 is TGTGCCAGTAGTATAGTTAGCGGGGGGAGCAATGAGCAGTTCTTC. It yields the protein CASSIVSGGSNEQFF.

This clone has a handful of counts. The chain links TRBV6-5 to TRBJ2-1; a weak D match, TRBD1 (5 bases). The CDR3 extends over 12 amino acids. Per the germline V gene, CDR1 is MNHEY and CDR2 is SVGAGI. Trimming shortened V by 6 bases and J by 6 bases, and 9 bases separated the two germline ends. The CDR3, as DNA: TGTGCCAGCAGGGGGCCAGGCAATGAGCAGTTCTTC. This encodes CASRGPGNEQFF.

This clone has a handful of counts. The chain joins TRBV5-1 to TRBJ2-7; D may be TRBD2 (5 bases). Trimming pared 4 bases from V and 6 bases from J, leaving 14 bases between. This CDR3 has 13 residues. Germline values: CDR1 SGHRS, CDR2 YFSETQ. The CDR3 DNA reads as TGCGCCAGCAGCCCAGGACTTCAACCCGAGCAGTACTTC. It yields the protein CASSPGLQPEQYF.

This chain uses TRBV6-5 with TRBJ2-7; D is uncertain. V lost 0 bases and J 6 bases, leaving 9 bases between the germline ends. Germline lookup yields CDR1 MNHEY and CDR2 SVGAGI. The CDR3 has 13 residues. CDR3 amino acids: CASSYSYGSEQYF. The DNA for the CDR3 is TGTGCCAGCAGTTACTCATACGGTTCCGAGCAGTACTTC.

This chain uses TRBV5-1 with TRBJ1-1; D is perhaps TRBD1 (5 bases). The CDR3 has 14 amino acids. Germline values: CDR1 SGHRS, CDR2 YFSETQ. V was shortened by 4 bases and J by 3 bases, with 13 bases between the two germline ends. CDR3 bases: TGCGCCAGCAGCCTGGGGGGGGTTGACACTGAAGCTTTCTTT. Translating gives CASSLGGVDTEAFF.

This chain joins TRBV19 and TRBJ2-6; the match to TRBD1 covers 12 bases. Trimming cost V 3 bases and J 5 bases; bases outside gene matches: 5. The CDR3 has 17 amino acids. Per the germline V gene, CDR1 is LNHDA and CDR2 is SQIVND (reference sequence). The CDR3 bases are TGTGCCAGTAGTATTCCGGGACAGGGGGCCAGGGCCAACGTCCTGACTTTC. Its translation is CASSIPGQGARANVLTF.

The chain links TRBV2 to TRBJ1-5; no definite D call. CDR1 and CDR2 from the germline V gene are SNHLY and FYNNEI. The CDR3 length is 15 residues. The ends were cut back, 2 bases at V and 0 bases at J, with 8 bases in the middle. The CDR3 DNA reads as TGTGCCAGCAGTGAACAGGCAATTAGCAATCAGCCCCAGCATTTT. Its translation is CASSEQAISNQPQHF.

V is TRBV10-3 and J is TRBJ1-1; D gene ambiguous. CDR1 and CDR2 (germline): ENHRY, SYGVKD. V lost 0 bases and J lost 3, with 11 bases in between. The CDR3 length is 15 residues. CDR3 in DNA: TGTGCCATCAGTGAGTCGGTATCTACGGACACTGAAGCTTTCTTT. It yields the protein CAISESVSTDTEAFF.

The chain joins TRBV10-3 to TRBJ2-7; 9 positions match TRBD2. J gave up 1 base and V 0 bases, and 13 bases lay outside the gene matches. Per germline, CDR1 ENHRY and CDR2 SYGVKD. CDR3 length equals 19 residues. The chain's CDR3 is CAISESLAGAAVASYEQYF. DNA of the CDR3: TGTGCCATCAGTGAGTCGTTAGCGGGGGCTGCTGTTGCGTCCTACGAGCAGTACTTC.

This clone was observed a few times. The chain recombines TRBV5-1 with TRBJ1-6, with TRBD1 matching 10 bases. There are 16 residues in the CDR3. The V gene's germline CDR1 is SGHRS and CDR2 YFSETQ. The ends lost 0 bases at V and 8 bases at J; junction bases unmatched: 5. CDR3 in DNA: TGCGCCAGCAGCTTGGCCGACAGGGGGCAGGATTCACCCCTCCACTTT. Encoded protein: CASSLADRGQDSPLHF.

The chain carries TRBV7-6 and TRBJ2-7; TRBD2 aligns across 10 bases. Germline lookup yields CDR1 SGHVS and CDR2 FNYEAQ. This CDR3 has 16 residues. After removal of 5 bases from V and 3 bases from J, the junction contained 10 bases not matched to a gene. This CDR3 is CASSPRGSSGGYEQYF. CDR3 coding DNA: TGTGCCAGCAGCCCTCGGGGATCTAGCGGGGGCTACGAGCAGTACTTC.

A remark on this clone: One end of the junction varies from germline; a read error may be responsible. The rearrangement joins TRBV30 to TRBJ2-4; weak D call: TRBD2 (5 bases). The CDR3 is 13 amino acids. The germline CDR1 and CDR2 sequences are GTSNPN and SVGIG (reference sequence). The CDR3 spells CASEVLAKNSQYF. CDR3 nucleotide sequence: TGTGCCTCAGAGGTTCTAGCCAAAAACAGTCAGTACTTC.

J is TRBJ2-2 and V is TRBV11-3; tentatively, D is TRBD2 (6 bases). Germline V CDR1 and CDR2: SGHNT, YENEEA. The CDR3 is 16 residues long. Trimming shortened V by 4 bases and J by 3 bases, and 15 bases separated the two germline ends. In DNA, the CDR3 is TGTGCCAGCAGCTCCCCAGGGACTCTGGACACCGGGGAGCTGTTTTTT. It translates to CASSSPGTLDTGELFF.

The chain carries TRBV5-8 and TRBJ1-5, with D maybe TRBD1 (5 bases). This CDR3 contains 17 residues. The V gene's germline CDR1 is SGHTS and CDR2 YDEGEE. V was trimmed by 1 base and J by 3 bases, leaving 17 bases between them. CDR3 coding DNA: TGTGCCAGCAGCTTGTACGGACACGGAGGGGCCAATCAGCCCCAGCATTTT. This gives the protein CASSLYGHGGANQPQHF.